This TCR beta chain was identified during a study of blood T cell repertoires in COVID-19. For the study at large: The samples span acute and convalescent COVID-19 from the United States, Italy and Spain.

Germline lookup yields CDR1 SSHAT and CDR2 FNYEAQ (reference sequence). Trimming stripped 1 base from V and 5 bases from J, with 12 bases between. This CDR3 region has 15 residues. TCRdb keeps only in-frame clones here, not all; method: immunoSEQ multiplex PCR. The sample carries fewer than 30,000 clones, roughly 87% recorded once. The sequencing sample was made of peripheral blood. The TCR comes from a human donor in a cohort sampled during active COVID-19. This chain joins TRBV7-7 and TRBJ2-1; the D gene is possibly TRBD1 (6 bases). CDR3 coding DNA: TGTGCCAGCAGCTTAGACAGGGCTCTTCACAATGAGCAGTTCTTC. Translating it yields CASSLDRALHNEQFF.